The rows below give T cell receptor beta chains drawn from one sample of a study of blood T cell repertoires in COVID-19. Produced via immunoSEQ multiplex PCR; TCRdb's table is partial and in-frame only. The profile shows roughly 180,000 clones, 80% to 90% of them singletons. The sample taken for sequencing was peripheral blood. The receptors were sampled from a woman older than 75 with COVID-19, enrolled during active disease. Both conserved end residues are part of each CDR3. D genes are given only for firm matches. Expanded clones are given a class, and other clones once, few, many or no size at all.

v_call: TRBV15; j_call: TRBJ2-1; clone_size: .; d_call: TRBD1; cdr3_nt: TGTGCCACCAGCAGGACTCCGGGACAGGGTTACAATGAGCAGTTCTTC; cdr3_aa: CATSRTPGQGYNEQFF
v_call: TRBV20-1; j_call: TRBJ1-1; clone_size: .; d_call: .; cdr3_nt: TGCAGTGCTACCAGGTATGAAGCTTTCTTT; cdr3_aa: CSATRYEAFF
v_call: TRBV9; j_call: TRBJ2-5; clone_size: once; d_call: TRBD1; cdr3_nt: TGTGCCAGCAGCGTTGGACAGGGGCAAGAGACCCAGTACTTC; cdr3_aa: CASSVGQGQETQYF
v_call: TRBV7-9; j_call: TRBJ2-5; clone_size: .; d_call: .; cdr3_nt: TGTGCCAGCAGCTTAGAATCGGAGACCCAGTACTTC; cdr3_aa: CASSLESETQYF
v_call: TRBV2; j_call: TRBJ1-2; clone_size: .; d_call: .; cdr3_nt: TGTGCCAGCAGTGAAGTTTATTTCAGGGACTATGGCTACACCTTC; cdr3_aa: CASSEVYFRDYGYTF
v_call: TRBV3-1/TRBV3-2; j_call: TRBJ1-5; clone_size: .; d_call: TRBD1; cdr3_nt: TGTGCCAGCAGCTGGACAGGGGATCAGCCCCAGCATTTT; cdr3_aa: CASSWTGDQPQHF
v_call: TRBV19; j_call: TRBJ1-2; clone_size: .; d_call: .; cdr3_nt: TGTGCCAGTAGTATGAGACAGGAGTATGGCTACACCTTC; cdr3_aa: CASSMRQEYGYTF
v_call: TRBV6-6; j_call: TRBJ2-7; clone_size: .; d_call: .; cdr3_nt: TGTGCCAGCAGGTCCAGCGTGGGCGAGCAGTACTTC; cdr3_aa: CASRSSVGEQYF
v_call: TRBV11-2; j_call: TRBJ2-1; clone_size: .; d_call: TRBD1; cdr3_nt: TGTGCCAGCAGCTTAGATCTGGGACAGGTGATCTACAATGAGCAGTTCTTC; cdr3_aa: CASSLDLGQVIYNEQFF
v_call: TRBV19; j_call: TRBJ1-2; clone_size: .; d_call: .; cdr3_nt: TGTGCCAGTAGTCTCGGGGGTTGGTATGGCTACACCTTC; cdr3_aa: CASSLGGWYGYTF
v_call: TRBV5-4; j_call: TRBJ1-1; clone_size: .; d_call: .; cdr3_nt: TGTGCCAGCAGCTTGTTTCGGACAGCGAACACTGAAGCTTTCTTT; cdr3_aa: CASSLFRTANTEAFF
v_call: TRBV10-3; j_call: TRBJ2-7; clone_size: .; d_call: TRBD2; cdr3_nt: TGTGCCATCAGCAGACTAGCGGGGGATTCATACGAGCAGTACTTC; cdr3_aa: CAISRLAGDSYEQYF
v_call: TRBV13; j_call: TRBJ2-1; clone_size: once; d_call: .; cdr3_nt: TGTGCCAGCAGTTTAGGGGGGGCTTTTGAGCAGTTCTTC; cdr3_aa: CASSLGGAFEQFF
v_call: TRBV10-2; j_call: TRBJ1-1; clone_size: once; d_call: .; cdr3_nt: TGCGCCAGCCAGGACAGCATGAACACTGAAGCTTTCTTT; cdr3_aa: CASQDSMNTEAFF
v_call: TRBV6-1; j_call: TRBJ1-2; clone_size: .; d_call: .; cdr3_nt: TGTGCCAGCAGTGAGGAGGGGTTCTTCAATGGCTACACCTTC; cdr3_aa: CASSEEGFFNGYTF
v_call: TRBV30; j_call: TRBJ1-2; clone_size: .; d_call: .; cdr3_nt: TGTGCCTGGAACCGACTCGGGAGTGGGGGAGGCTACACCTTC; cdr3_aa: CAWNRLGSGGGYTF
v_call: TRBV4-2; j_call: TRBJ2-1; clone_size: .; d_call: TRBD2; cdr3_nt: TGTGCCAGCAGCCGGGGCTCGGCTAGCGGGGGAACGGGTGAGCAGTTCTTC; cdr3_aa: CASSRGSASGGTGEQFF
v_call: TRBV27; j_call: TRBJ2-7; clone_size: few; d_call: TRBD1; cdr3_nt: TGTGCCAGCAGCCTTCTCGGGACAGGGAACGACGAGCAGTACTTC; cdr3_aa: CASSLLGTGNDEQYF
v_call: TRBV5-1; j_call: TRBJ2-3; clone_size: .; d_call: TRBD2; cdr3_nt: TGCGCCAGCAGCCTCTACCTCGGGACTAGCGGGAGAGCAGATACGCAGTATTTT; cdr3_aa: CASSLYLGTSGRADTQYF
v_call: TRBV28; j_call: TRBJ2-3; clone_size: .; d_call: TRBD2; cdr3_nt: TGTGCCAGCAGAGCCGGGACTAGCGGGAGTGCAGATACGCAGTATTTT; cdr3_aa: CASRAGTSGSADTQYF
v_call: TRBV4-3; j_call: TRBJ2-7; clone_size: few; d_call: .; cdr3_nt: TGCGCCAGCAGCCAAGAAGATCATAGGGGCTACGAGCAGTACTTC; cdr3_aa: CASSQEDHRGYEQYF
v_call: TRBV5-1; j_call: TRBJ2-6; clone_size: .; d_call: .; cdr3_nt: TGCGCCAGCAGCTTGCAGAGTTGGGCGGGAGGGGCCAACGTCCTGACTTTC; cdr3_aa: CASSLQSWAGGANVLTF
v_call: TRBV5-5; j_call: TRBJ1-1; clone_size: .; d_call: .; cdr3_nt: TGTGCCAGCAGCTGGCGGGGGGGGACTGAAGCTTTCTTT; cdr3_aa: CASSWRGGTEAFF
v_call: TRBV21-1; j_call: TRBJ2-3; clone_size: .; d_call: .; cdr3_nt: .; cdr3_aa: CASSKVGAGAGDTQYF
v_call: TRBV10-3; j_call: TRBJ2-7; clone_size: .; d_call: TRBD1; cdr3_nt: TGTGCCATCAGTTCGACAGGGGGGAGGTACGAGCAGTACTTC; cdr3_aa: CAISSTGGRYEQYF
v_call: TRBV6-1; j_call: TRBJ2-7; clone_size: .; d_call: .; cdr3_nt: TGTGCCAGCAGTGATTTTAGCGAGCAGTACTTC; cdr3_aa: CASSDFSEQYF
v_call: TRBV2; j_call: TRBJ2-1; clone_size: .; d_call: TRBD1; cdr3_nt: TGTGCCAGCAGCGCTGACAGGGGGCCCCCTTACAATGAGCAGTTCTTC; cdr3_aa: CASSADRGPPYNEQFF
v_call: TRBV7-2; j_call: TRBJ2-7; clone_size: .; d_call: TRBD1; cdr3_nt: TGTGCCAGCAGCTCAGCCCGCGGACAGGATGACGAGCAGTACTTC; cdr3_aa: CASSSARGQDDEQYF
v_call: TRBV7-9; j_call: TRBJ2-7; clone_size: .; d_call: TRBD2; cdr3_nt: TGTGCCAGCAGAGAGACTAGCGGCTCCTACGAGCAGTACTTC; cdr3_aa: CASRETSGSYEQYF
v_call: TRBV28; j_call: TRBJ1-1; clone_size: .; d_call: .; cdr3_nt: TGTGCCAGCAGTAATCGGGGGAACACTGAAGCTTTCTTT; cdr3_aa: CASSNRGNTEAFF
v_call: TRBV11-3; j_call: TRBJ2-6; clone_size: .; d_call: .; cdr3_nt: TGTGCCAGCAGCTACCAGTCTGGGGCCAACGTCCTGACTTTC; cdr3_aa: CASSYQSGANVLTF
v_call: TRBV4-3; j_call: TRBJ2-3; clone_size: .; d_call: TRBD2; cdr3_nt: TGCGCCAGCAGCCAAGTAACCTTGCGGGGGGGCACAGATACGCAGTATTTT; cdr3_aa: CASSQVTLRGGTDTQYF
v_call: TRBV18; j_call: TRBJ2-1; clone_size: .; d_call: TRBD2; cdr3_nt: TGTGCCAGCTCACGGACTAGCGGGAGTCAGAATGAGCAGTTCTTC; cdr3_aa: CASSRTSGSQNEQFF
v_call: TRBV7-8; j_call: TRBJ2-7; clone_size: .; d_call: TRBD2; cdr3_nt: TGTGCCAGCAGCTGGGGACTAGCGGGAGAAGCGCAGTACTTC; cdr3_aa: CASSWGLAGEAQYF
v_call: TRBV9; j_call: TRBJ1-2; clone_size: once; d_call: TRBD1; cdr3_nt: TGTGCCAGCAGCATCCACAGGGGGCGATCCTATGGCTACACCTTC; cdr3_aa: CASSIHRGRSYGYTF
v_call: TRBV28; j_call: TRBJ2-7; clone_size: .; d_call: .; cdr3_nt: TGTGCCAGCAGTTTAGATTCGGTTTCCTACGAGCAGTACTTC; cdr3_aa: CASSLDSVSYEQYF
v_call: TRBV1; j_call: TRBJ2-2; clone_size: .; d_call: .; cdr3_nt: TGCACCAGCAGCCAAGATTTGGCGGGAGCCGACACCGGGGAGCTGTTTTTT; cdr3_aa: CTSSQDLAGADTGELFF
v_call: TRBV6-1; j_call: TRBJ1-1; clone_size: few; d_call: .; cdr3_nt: TGTGCCAGCAGTGATTTAGGGGGTGGGAACACTGAAGCTTTCTTT; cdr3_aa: CASSDLGGGNTEAFF
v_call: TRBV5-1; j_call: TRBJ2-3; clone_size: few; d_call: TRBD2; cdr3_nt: TGCGCCAGCAGCTTGGAACGGGGGGGCCCAGATACGCAGTATTTT; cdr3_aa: CASSLERGGPDTQYF
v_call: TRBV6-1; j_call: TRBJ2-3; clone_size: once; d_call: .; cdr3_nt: TGTGCCAGCAGTGAGCGGACGGGAGATGGAACAGATACGCAGTATTTT; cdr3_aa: CASSERTGDGTDTQYF
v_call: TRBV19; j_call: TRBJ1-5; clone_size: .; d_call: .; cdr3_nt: TGTGCCGCGAACTACAGGATAGGTCAGCCCCAGCATTTT; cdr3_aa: CAANYRIGQPQHF
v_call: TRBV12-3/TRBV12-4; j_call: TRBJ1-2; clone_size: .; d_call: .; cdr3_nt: TGTGCCAGCAGTTGGACACAAGACTATGGCTACACCTTC; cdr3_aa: CASSWTQDYGYTF
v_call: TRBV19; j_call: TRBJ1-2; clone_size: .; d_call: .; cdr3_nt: TGTGCCAGTAGTAGGATGGCTGGACAGCCCGATGGCTACACCTTC; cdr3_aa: CASSRMAGQPDGYTF
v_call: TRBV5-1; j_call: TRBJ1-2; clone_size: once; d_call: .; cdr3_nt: TGCGCCAGCAGCTTGGCCGCGGGCGGAAACTATGGCTACACCTTC; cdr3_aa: CASSLAAGGNYGYTF
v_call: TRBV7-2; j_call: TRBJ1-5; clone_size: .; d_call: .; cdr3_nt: TGTGCCAGCAGCCCCGGAGGGTCAAGCAATCAGCCCCAGCATTTT; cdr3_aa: CASSPGGSSNQPQHF